These 27 T cell receptor beta chains were all obtained from the same sample, sequenced in a study of tumor and adjacent non-tumor tissue in lung cancer. No cell sorting was done before RNA was extracted from the tissue. A modified ARM-PCR protocol with three rounds of nested PCR amplified TCRbeta. From the multiplex PCR reads, TCRdb called clonotypes with MiXCR, one entry per CDR3 protein. The table lists 100,000 to 150,000 distinct CDR3 sequences, over 65% of them singletons. The source material was lung tumor tissue. The receptors stem from a man under 40 with non-small cell lung cancer.

Turning to this clonotype: The junction departs from germline at one end; a sequencing error may be responsible. This sequence joins TRBV5-5 and TRBJ2-3, with TRBD1 identical over 8 bases. Germline loops: CDR1 SGHKS, CDR2 YYEKEE (reference sequence). The length of the CDR3 is 14 residues. The CDR3 loop is CTSSGGQGTDAQYF. For the CDR3, the DNA is TGTACCAGCAGTGGAGGACAGGGCACAGATGCGCAGTATTTT.

This clonotype was detected many times. As DNA, the CDR3 is TGCAGCATAAGCGACGGTTCCTACGAGCAGTACTTC. Residues: CSISDGSYEQYF. The J gene is TRBJ2-7, the V gene TRBV29-1; no clear D gene. The length of the CDR3 is 12 residues. Trimming shortened V by 8 bases and J by 1 base, and 12 bases separated the two germline ends. Germline V CDR1 and CDR2: SQVTM, ANQGSEA.

This clonotype has a single count. At one boundary the junction diverges from the germline segment, which might be a read error. The chain links TRBV29-1 to TRBJ1-5; D is unresolved. Germline V lookup: CDR1 SQVTM, CDR2 ANQGSEA. This CDR3 has 13 amino acids. The CDR3 loop reads CRVEIDSNQPQHF. The CDR3 nucleotides are TGCAGGGTTGAGATAGATAGCAATCAGCCTCAGCATTTT.

A word on this clonotype: A much larger clone differs by one base, so this may be a read error. The missing conserved phenylalanine or tryptophan at the end of this CDR3 makes a read error likely. This sequence joins TRBV6-1 and TRBJ2-3, with 8 nucleotides matching TRBD1. The CDR3 covers 15 residues. The ends lost 6 bases at V and 2 bases at J; junction bases unmatched: 7. The germline gives CDR1 MNHNS, CDR2 SASEGT. The CDR3 DNA reads as TGTGCCAGCAGCTTCCGGGACAGGAACACAGATACGCAGTATTTG. This translates into CASSFRDRNTDTQYL.

Concerning this clonotype: This sequence may be a read error, since a much larger clone differs from it by one base. This rearrangement joins TRBV20-1 to TRBJ2-5; a possible D gene is TRBD2 (5 bases). The germline gives CDR1 DFQATT, CDR2 SNEGSKA (reference sequence). The CDR3 spans 13 residues. The CDR3 DNA is TGCAATGCTAGCTTTGAGAGTCAGGAGACCCAGTACTTC. Its protein product is CNASFESQETQYF.

About this clonotype: A read error is possible here, since a much larger clone lies one base away. This rearrangement joins TRBV6-2 or TRBV6-3 to TRBJ1-1; no definite D call. This CDR3 contains 13 residues. In germline, CDR1 is MNHEY, CDR2 SVGEGT. CDR3 residues: CASSYGRNTEALF. The CDR3, as DNA: TGTGCCAGCAGTTATGGCCGGAACACTGAAGCTCTCTTT.

This chain links TRBV7-3 with TRBJ2-3; D may be TRBD2 (6 bases). Looked up from germline, CDR1 is SGHTA and CDR2 is FQGTGA. The V end lost 4 bases, the J end lost 9 bases, and 14 bases lay between the germline ends. This CDR3 spans 13 amino acids. CDR3 sequence reads: CASSWGWRVTQYF. CDR3 DNA sequence: TGTGCCAGCAGCTGGGGTTGGAGGGTAACGCAGTATTTT.

Comments on this clonotype: One end of the junction does not line up with germline, which may come from a read error. This chain connects TRBV19 to TRBJ2-4, with D possibly being TRBD1 or TRBD2 (6 bases each). CDR1 is LNHDA and CDR2 is SQIVND in the germline V gene (reference sequence). The CDR3 sequence is 15 residues long. CDR3 region: CTSSPTSLKGGIQYF. The CDR3 coding sequence is TGTACCAGTAGTCCCACATCCCTCAAGGGGGGCATTCAGTACTTC. Using reference TRBV19 and TRBJ2-4 for the parts outside the CDR3, the full variable domain is DGGITQSPKYLFRKEGQNVTLSCEQNLNHDAMYWYRQDPGQGLRLIYYSQIVNDFQKGDIAEGYSVSREKKESFPLTVTSAQKNPTAFYLCTSSPTSLKGGIQYFGAGTRLSVL.

The table lists this clonotype with many counts. The rearrangement uses TRBV6-2 or TRBV6-3 and TRBJ2-3; no definite D call. V was pared by 3 bases and J by 1 base, with 29 bases between. The CDR3 is made up of 21 amino acids. CDR1 and CDR2 (germline): MNHEY, SVGEGT. In nucleotides, the CDR3 is TGTGCCAGCAGTTATCTAGTCGGATGGCCGTCCAATCCCACCGGCACAGATACGCAGTATTTT. Translated: CASSYLVGWPSNPTGTDTQYF.

About this clonotype: A much larger clone differs from this one at a single base, so this may be a read error. The V gene is TRBV20-1, the J gene TRBJ2-7; D unclear. The CDR3 extends over 15 amino acids. V lost 1 base to trimming and J lost 1 base, with 14 bases between them. CDR1 is DFQATT, CDR2 SNEGSKA, per germline (reference sequence). The CDR3 spells CSARGSQTDSYEQYF. The CDR3 DNA is TGCAGTGCTAGAGGGTCTCAGACCGATTCCTACGAGCAGTACTTC.

The chain joins TRBV20-1 to TRBJ2-7; the D is unclear. Germline CDR1 is DFQATT and CDR2 is SNEGSKA (reference sequence). With 5 bases removed from V and 1 base from J, the gap between germline ends came to 15 bases. The CDR3 sequence is 14 residues long. The CDR3 protein is CSAEPNWSSYEQYF. The CDR3 DNA sequence: TGCAGTGCTGAGCCTAACTGGAGTTCCTACGAGCAGTACTTC.

Details on this clonotype: One base away lies a much larger clone, so this may be a sequencing read error. This rearrangement joins TRBV6-5 to TRBJ1-5; D is unclear. CDR1 and CDR2 (germline): MNHEY, SVGAGI. Between the trimmed V and J ends, which lost 6 bases and 3 bases, there was a span of 15 bases. This CDR3 is built from 15 residues. The CDR3 DNA reads as TGTGCCAGCAGACCGAGGGTACGTCACAATCAGCCCCAGCATTTT. Its translation: CASRPRVRHNQPQHF.

This clonotype was seen ten or more times. The chain has TRBV11-1 and TRBJ2-1; 8 positions agree with TRBD2. This CDR3 has 15 residues. After removal of 5 bases from V and 5 bases from J, the junction contained 8 bases not matched to a gene. The germline CDR1 and CDR2 sequences are SGHAT and FQDESV (reference sequence). The CDR3 DNA reads as TGTGCCAGCAGCACGACTAGCGAACCCCACAATGAGCAGTTCTTC. Residues: CASSTTSEPHNEQFF.

This clonotype appeared once. This could be a read error, since a much larger clone is one nucleotide away. The chain employs TRBV12-3 or TRBV12-4 and TRBJ2-7; D unresolved. This CDR3 region has 12 residues. The CDR3 loop is CASSFAATNLDF. The CDR3 DNA is TGTGCCAGCAGTTTTGCGGCCACAAACCTTGATTTC.

In its sample, this clonotype was seen many times. The rearrangement uses TRBV29-1 and TRBJ1-1, with 7 positions matching TRBD1. CDR3 length: 14 residues. Germline V gene data show CDR1 as SQVTM and CDR2 as ANQGSEA. Trimming took 4 bases from V and 1 from J; bases not matched to a gene: 6. The CDR3 DNA sequence: TGCAGCGTTGCCCAGGACAGGAGGAACACTGAAGCTTTCTTT. Encoded protein: CSVAQDRRNTEAFF.

On this clonotype itself: The junction does not match germline at one end; this may be a read error. The genes are TRBV4-1 and TRBJ2-7; TRBD1 or TRBD2 may be the D gene (7 bases each). CDR1 is MGHRA and CDR2 is YSYEKL in the germline V gene. There are 17 residues in the CDR3. The CDR3 is CASSPLYLTGRVYKQYF. The CDR3 DNA follows: TGCGCCAGCAGCCCTTTATACCTGACAGGGAGGGTCTACAAGCAGTACTTC.

On this clonotype itself: This CDR3 is missing its conserved last phenylalanine or tryptophan, likely due to a read error. This chain joins TRBV6-6 and TRBJ2-7; 8 bases line up with TRBD2. Germline V gene data show CDR1 as MNHNY and CDR2 as SVGAGI (reference sequence). CDR3 size: 15 residues. In nucleotides, the CDR3 is TGTGCTAGCATCCCGGGACTAGGGGGGAAGTACGAGCAGTACTTA. Its translation: CASIPGLGGKYEQYL.

On this clonotype: A much bigger clone sits one base away, suggesting this may be a read error. This chain connects TRBV12-3 or TRBV12-4 to TRBJ2-5; 7 positions match TRBD1. This CDR3 has 13 residues. CDR3 protein: CASSLDRAETQHF. For the CDR3, the DNA is TGTGCCAGCAGCCTAGACAGGGCAGAGACCCAGCACTTC.

This clonotype was counted ten times or more. The rearrangement joins TRBV11-1 to TRBJ2-7, with 8 bases identical to TRBD2. Germline V CDR1 and CDR2: SGHAT, FQDESV (reference sequence). CDR3 length: 15 amino acids. V lost 0 bases to trimming and J lost 0 bases; unmatched junction nucleotides: 1. The chain's CDR3 is CASSLASGDSYEQYF. CDR3 nucleotides: TGTGCCAGCAGCTTAGCTAGCGGGGACTCCTACGAGCAGTACTTC.

The gene calls are TRBV7-8 and TRBJ2-7; 10 bases align to TRBD1. The CDR3 extends over 15 amino acids. With V trimmed by 1 base and J by 6 bases, 6 bases remained unmatched. Germline V lookup: CDR1 SGHVS, CDR2 FQNEAQ. As DNA, the CDR3 is TGTGCCAGCAGCTTAGTTGCGGGACAGGGGTCCGAGCAGTACTTC. It translates to CASSLVAGQGSEQYF.

Of note for this clonotype: Given a much more abundant clone one base away, this may be a read error. The chain carries TRBV20-1 and TRBJ2-1, with D perhaps being TRBD1 or TRBD2 (5 bases each). This CDR3 comprises 16 residues. CDR1 is DFQATT and CDR2 is SNEGSKA in the germline V gene (reference sequence). CDR3 in DNA: TGCAGTGTTAGAGATGGGGCAGCGGCCCGCTACAATGAGCAGTTCTTC. Translated: CSVRDGAAARYNEQFF.

About this clonotype: One end of the junction does not line up with germline, which may come from a read error. CDR3 DNA sequence: TGCAGTACTAGAGATCTTGGAGGGTCTAACGAGCATTACTTC. Protein product: CSTRDLGGSNEHYF. The chain is built from TRBV20-1 and TRBJ2-7; TRBD2 is a possible D gene (6 bases). Germline V lookup: CDR1 DFQATT, CDR2 SNEGSKA (reference sequence). This CDR3 is built from 14 residues.

To note about this clonotype: An end of the junction does not agree with germline; a read error may underlie this. The chain joins TRBV20-1 to TRBJ1-1; 7 nucleotides line up with TRBD1. The CDR3 is 15 residues long. The germline CDR1 and CDR2 sequences are DFQATT and SNEGSKA (reference sequence). The CDR3 loop reads CGAPRGGGMNTEAFF. CDR3 nucleotide sequence: TGCGGTGCTCCCCGGGGAGGGGGCATGAACACCGAAGCTTTCTTT.

This clonotype was seen many times. This chain connects TRBV14 to TRBJ2-5, with D hard to call. The CDR3 has 12 residues. The germline V and J ends were trimmed by 10 bases and 4 bases, with 13 bases remaining between them. Germline V lookup: CDR1 SGHDN, CDR2 FVKESK. The CDR3: CATVGLGETQYF. The CDR3 DNA reads as TGTGCCACCGTAGGTTTGGGAGAGACCCAGTACTTC. The full variable domain, rest sourced from reference TRBV14 and TRBJ2-5, is EAGVTQFPSHSVIEKGQTVTLRCDPISGHDNLYWYRRVMGKEIKFLLHFVKESKQDESGMPNNRFLAERTGGTYSTLKVQPAELEDSGVYFCATVGLGETQYFGPGTRLLVL.

A word on this clonotype: The junction differs from germline at one of its ends, possibly a read error. The chain employs TRBV11-2 and TRBJ2-7, with D tentatively TRBD2 (6 bases). Germline CDR1 is SGHAT and CDR2 is FQNNGV. The length of the CDR3 is 16 residues. This CDR3 reads CASSLEELGGTYELYF. The CDR3 bases are TGTGCCAGTAGCTTAGAAGAATTGGGGGGAACCTACGAGCTCTACTTC.

In its sample, this clonotype was seen once. V and J are TRBV20-1 and TRBJ2-7; 7 bases are shared with TRBD1. The CDR3 consists of 12 residues. With 5 bases clipped from V and 6 bases from J, the junction kept 7 bases outside the gene matches. Germline V gene sequence: CDR1 DFQATT, CDR2 SNEGSKA (reference sequence). In DNA, the CDR3 is TGCAGTGCTGGACAGGACACCCGCGAGCAGTACTTC. Translating gives CSAGQDTREQYF.

With respect to this clonotype: This may be a read error: a much more frequent sequence differs by one nucleotide. J is TRBJ2-7 and V is TRBV6-1, with unresolved D. Germline V CDR1 and CDR2: MNHNS, SASEGT. This CDR3 comprises 14 residues. The CDR3 region is CASRRHPSSYDQYF. As DNA, the CDR3 is TGTGCCAGCAGGCGACACCCGAGCTCCTACGACCAGTACTTC.